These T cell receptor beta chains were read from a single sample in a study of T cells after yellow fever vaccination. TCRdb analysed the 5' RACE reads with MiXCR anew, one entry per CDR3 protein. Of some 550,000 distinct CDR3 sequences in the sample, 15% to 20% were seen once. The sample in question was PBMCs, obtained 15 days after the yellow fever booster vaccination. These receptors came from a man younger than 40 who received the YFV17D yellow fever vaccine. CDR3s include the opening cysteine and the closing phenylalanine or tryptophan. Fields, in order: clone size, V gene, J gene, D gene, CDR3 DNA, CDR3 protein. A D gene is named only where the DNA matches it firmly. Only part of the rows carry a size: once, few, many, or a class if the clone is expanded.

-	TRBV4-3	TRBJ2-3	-	TGCGCCAGCAGCCAAGGGAGGTCAAATAGAGATACGCAGTATTTT	CASSQGRSNRDTQYF
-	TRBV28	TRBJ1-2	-	TGTGCCAGCAGTTTACGCCCGGGAGTCTATGGCTACACCTTC	CASSLRPGVYGYTF
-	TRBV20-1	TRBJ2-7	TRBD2	TGCAGTGCTAGAGTACCCCGGACTAGCGGGAGGATCCACTACGAGCAGTACTTC	CSARVPRTSGRIHYEQYF
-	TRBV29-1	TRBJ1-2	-	TGCAGCGCCGCGGTGGGGGGTGGCTACACCTTC	CSAAVGGGYTF
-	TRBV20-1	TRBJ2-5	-	TGCAGTGCCCTAGGGCCGTACCAAGAGACCCAGTACTTC	CSALGPYQETQYF
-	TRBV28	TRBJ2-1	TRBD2	TGTGCCAGCAGTCTACGGGGACTAGCGGGAAATGAGCAGTTCTTC	CASSLRGLAGNEQFF
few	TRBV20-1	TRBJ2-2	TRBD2	TGCAGTGCTAGGAAAATCGGGCGGGAGCGCGGGGAGCTGTTTTTT	CSARKIGRERGELFF
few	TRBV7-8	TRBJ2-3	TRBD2	TGTGCCAGCAGCTTCGGTAGCGGGGGGGGGACAGATACGCAGTATTTT	CASSFGSGGGTDTQYF
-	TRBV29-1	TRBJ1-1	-	TGCAGCGTTGTCTTAGGGAGAACCCTTGAAGCTTTCTTT	CSVVLGRTLEAFF
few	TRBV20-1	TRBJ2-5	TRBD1	TGCAGTGCTACCCCAGGGGGCGAGACCCAGTACTTC	CSATPGGETQYF
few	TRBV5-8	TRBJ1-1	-	TGTGCCAGCAGAGTGAGCCCTGAAGCTTTCTTT	CASRVSPEAFF
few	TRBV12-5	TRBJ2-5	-	TGTGCTAGTGCCAGCGGTGGTAGCGGTTTACAAGAGACCCAGTACTTC	CASASGGSGLQETQYF
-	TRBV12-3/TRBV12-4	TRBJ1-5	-	TGTGCCAGCAGTTCAACCACCGGGACCCACAATCAGCCCCAGCATTTT	CASSSTTGTHNQPQHF
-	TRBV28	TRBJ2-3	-	TGTGCCAGCAGTTTACCCGGCGCCGGAAATACGCAGTATTTT	CASSLPGAGNTQYF
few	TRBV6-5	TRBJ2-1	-	TGTGCCAGCAGTTACGGGGACTCGTTTGACAATGAGCAGTTCTTC	CASSYGDSFDNEQFF
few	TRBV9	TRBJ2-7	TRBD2	TGTGCCAGCAGCGTATCGGGACTAGCGGGCTACGAGCAGTACTTC	CASSVSGLAGYEQYF
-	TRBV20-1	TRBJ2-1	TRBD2	TGCAGTGCTAGAGGCGGGAGGTGGAACAATGAGCAGTTCTTC	CSARGGRWNNEQFF
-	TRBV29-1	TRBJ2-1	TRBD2	TGCAGCGTTGAAACACTAGCGGGAGGGCCGCGGCAGTTCTTC	CSVETLAGGPRQFF
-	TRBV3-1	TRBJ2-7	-	TGTGCCAGCAGCCCCGGGGGTTGGCCCGAGCAGTACTTC	CASSPGGWPEQYF
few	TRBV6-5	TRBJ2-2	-	TGTGCCAGCCGAGTAAGAGTGAACACCGGGGAGCTGTTTTTT	CASRVRVNTGELFF
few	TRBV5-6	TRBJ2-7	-	TGTGCCAGCAGCTTCCAAGCCTACGAGCAGTACTTC	CASSFQAYEQYF
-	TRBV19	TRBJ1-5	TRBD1	TGTGCCAGCATCGACAGGGGACTTGGCAATCAGCCCCAGCATTTT	CASIDRGLGNQPQHF
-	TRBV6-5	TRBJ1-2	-	TGTGCCAGCAGTAAATCCGGATATGGCTACACCTTC	CASSKSGYGYTF
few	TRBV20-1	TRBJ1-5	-	TGCAGTGCCAAGAGGGGGACTGAGCCCCAGCATTTT	CSAKRGTEPQHF
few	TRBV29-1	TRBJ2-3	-	TGCAGCGTGAGGGGGGCCTTCACAGATACGCAGTATTTT	CSVRGAFTDTQYF
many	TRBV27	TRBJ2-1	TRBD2	TGTGCCAGCAGTACTAGCGGGAGGAATGAGCAGTTCTTC	CASSTSGRNEQFF
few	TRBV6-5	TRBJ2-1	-	TGTGCCAGCAGTTACTCGTCCAACTACAATGAGCAGTTCTTC	CASSYSSNYNEQFF
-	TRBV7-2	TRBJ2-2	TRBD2	TGTGCCAGCAGCTCGTGGACTAGCGGGATAAACGGGGAGCTGTTTTTT	CASSSWTSGINGELFF
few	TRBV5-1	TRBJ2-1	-	TGCGCCAGCAGCTACGAGGGTCCCTTCTCCTACAATGAGCAGTTCTTC	CASSYEGPFSYNEQFF
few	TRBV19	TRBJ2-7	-	TGTGCCAGTAGTACCGGGTGGACCCCGACCTACGAGCAGTACTTC	CASSTGWTPTYEQYF
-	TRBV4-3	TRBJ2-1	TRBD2	TGCGCCAGCAGCCAAGATTTACTAGCGGGGAGCAATGAGCAGTTCTTC	CASSQDLLAGSNEQFF
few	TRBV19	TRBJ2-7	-	TGTGCCAGTAGTAAAGGACAGACCAGCTCCTACGAGCAGTACTTC	CASSKGQTSSYEQYF
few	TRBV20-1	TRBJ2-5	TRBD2	TGCAGTGCTAGAGGGCGACTAGCGCAAGAGACCCAGTACTTC	CSARGRLAQETQYF
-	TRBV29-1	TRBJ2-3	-	TGCAGCGTGGCAGGGGTAGATACAGATACGCAGTATTTT	CSVAGVDTDTQYF
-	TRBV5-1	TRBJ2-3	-	TGCGCCAGCAGCTTATGGAGGGGCACAGATACGCAGTATTTT	CASSLWRGTDTQYF
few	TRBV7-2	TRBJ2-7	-	TGTGCCAGCAGCCGGATCTCGGGATACGAGCAGTACTTC	CASSRISGYEQYF
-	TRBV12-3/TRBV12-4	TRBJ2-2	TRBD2	TGTGCCAGCATCCTCAGTCAGCGGGAGACCGGGGAGCTGTTTTTT	CASILSQRETGELFF
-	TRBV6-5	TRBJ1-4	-	TGTGCCAGCAGTTCCCCGGACCCCTTGACTAATGAAAAACTGTTTTTT	CASSSPDPLTNEKLFF
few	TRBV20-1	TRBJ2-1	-	TGCAGTGCAATCTCCCTCAGAGAGTACAATGAGCAGTTCTTC	CSAISLREYNEQFF
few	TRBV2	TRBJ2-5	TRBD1	TGTGCCAGCAGTTTACAGGGGGCGCGGCAAGAGACCCAGTACTTC	CASSLQGARQETQYF
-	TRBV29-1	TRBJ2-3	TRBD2	TGCAGCGTAAACGGGAGGGCCAGGCAAGGCACAGATACGCAGTATTTT	CSVNGRARQGTDTQYF
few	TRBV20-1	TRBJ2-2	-	TGCAGTGCTAGAAGTGGACAGAAGAACACCGGGGAGCTGTTTTTT	CSARSGQKNTGELFF
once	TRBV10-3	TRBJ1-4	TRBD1	TGTGCCATCGGGGGACAGGGGGAAAAACTGTTTTTT	CAIGGQGEKLFF
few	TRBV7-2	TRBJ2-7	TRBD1	TGTGCCAGCAGCCGGACCGACAGGGGACGGTACGAGCAGTACTTC	CASSRTDRGRYEQYF
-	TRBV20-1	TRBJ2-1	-	TGCAGTGCCCCGGCGTTCTATGAGCAGTTCTTC	CSAPAFYEQFF
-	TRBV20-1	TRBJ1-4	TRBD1	TGCAGTGCTAACAGGGGAGGTGAAAAACTGTTTTTT	CSANRGGEKLFF